The sequence of this T cell receptor (beta chain) was determined in a study of a mutant IDH1 vaccine in newly diagnosed glioma. Losses at the gene ends were 8 bases for V and 7 bases for J; bases not matched to a gene: 10. The germline gives CDR1 SNHLY, CDR2 FYNNEI. The CDR3 length is 13 residues. Using immunoSEQ multiplex PCR, the repertoire was profiled, and TCRdb retains in-frame clones only, with some absent. Among around 41,000 clones listed, around 76% were seen once. Time point specified: week 23, last vaccination. The content of each vaccine dose was 300 ug of mutant IDH1 20-mer peptide, and topical imiquimod accompanied it. As concerns this clone: Its antigen is undetermined.

The sequences come from PBMCs, collected from a glioma patient whose treatment included an IDH1 peptide vaccine. V usage is TRBV2 and J usage is TRBJ2-5; 7 bases map to TRBD2. This clonotype was sampled from a woman in her 40s with glioma. Some clones in this sample may be carry-over from other donors' samples. CDR3 sequence: CASAGEVAWTQYF. The CDR3 bases are TGTGCCAGCGCGGGGGAAGTAGCCTGGACCCAGTACTTC.